This T cell receptor beta chain was found in a study of T cell changes during pregnancy in multiple sclerosis. The CDR3 loop spans 12 amino acids. CDR1 SNHLY and CDR2 FYNNEI come from the germline V gene. With 8 bases removed from V and 5 bases from J, the gap between germline ends came to 9 bases. Clones were sequenced by immunoSEQ multiplex PCR, and TCRdb holds only the in-frame ones, with some missing. The sample has approximately 64,000 clones, 80% to 95% seen once; the top ten hold roughly 2.1%. Here the sequenced sample was peripheral blood, taken in the second trimester of pregnancy. The rearrangement links TRBV2 to TRBJ2-2; D is unresolved. This receptor was identified in a female donor in good health, enrolled as a control in a pregnancy study. The CDR3: CASLANTGELFF. The CDR3 DNA is TGTGCCAGCCTTGCTAATACCGGGGAGCTGTTTTTT.